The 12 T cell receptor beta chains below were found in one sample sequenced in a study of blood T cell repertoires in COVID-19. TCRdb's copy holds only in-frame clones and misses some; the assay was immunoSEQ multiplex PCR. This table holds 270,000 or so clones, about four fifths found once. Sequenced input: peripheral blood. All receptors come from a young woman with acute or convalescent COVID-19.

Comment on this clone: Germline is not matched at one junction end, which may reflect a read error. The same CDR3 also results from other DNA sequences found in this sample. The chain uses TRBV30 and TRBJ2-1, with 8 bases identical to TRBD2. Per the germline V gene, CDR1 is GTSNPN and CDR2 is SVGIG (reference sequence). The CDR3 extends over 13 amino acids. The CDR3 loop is CARSGSSYNEQFF. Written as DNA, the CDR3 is TGTGCCCGGAGCGGGAGCTCCTACAATGAGCAGTTCTTC.

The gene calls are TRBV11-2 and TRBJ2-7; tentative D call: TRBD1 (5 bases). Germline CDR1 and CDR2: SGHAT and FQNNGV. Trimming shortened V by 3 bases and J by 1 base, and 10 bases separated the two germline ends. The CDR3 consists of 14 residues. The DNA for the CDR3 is TGTGCCAGCAGCTTCGACAGTTTATCCTACGAGCAGTACTTC. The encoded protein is CASSFDSLSYEQYF.

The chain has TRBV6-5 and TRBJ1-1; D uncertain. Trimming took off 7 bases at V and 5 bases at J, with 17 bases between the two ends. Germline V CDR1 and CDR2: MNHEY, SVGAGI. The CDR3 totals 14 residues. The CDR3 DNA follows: TGTGCCAGCAACCCAACAGATCATCGAACTGAAGCTTTCTTT. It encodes CASNPTDHRTEAFF.

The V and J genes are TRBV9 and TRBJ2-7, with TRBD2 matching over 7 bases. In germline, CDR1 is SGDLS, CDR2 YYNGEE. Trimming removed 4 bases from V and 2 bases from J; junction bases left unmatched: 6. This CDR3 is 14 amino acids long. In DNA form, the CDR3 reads TGTGCCAGCAGCCCTCTTGGGGGGGCCTACGAGCAGTACTTC. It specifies CASSPLGGAYEQYF.

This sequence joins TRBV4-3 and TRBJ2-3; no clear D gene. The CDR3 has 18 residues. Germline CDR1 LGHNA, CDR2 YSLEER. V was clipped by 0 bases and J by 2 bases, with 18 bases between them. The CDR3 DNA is TGCGCCAGCAGCCAAGAAGCGAAACCGAGACCTTACACAGATACGCAGTATTTT. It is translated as CASSQEAKPRPYTDTQYF.

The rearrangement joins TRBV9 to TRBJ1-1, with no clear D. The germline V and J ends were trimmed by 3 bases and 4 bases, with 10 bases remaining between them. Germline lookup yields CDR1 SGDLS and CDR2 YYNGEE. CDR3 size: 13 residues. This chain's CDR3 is CASSAPPGTEAFF. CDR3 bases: TGTGCCAGCAGCGCCCCCCCCGGCACTGAAGCTTTCTTT.

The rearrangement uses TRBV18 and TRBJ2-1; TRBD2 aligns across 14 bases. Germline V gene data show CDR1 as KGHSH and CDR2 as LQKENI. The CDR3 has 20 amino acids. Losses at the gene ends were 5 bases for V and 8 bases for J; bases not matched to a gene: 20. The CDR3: CASSSLPGLAGAGRRDEQFF. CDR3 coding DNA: TGTGCCAGCTCATCGCTTCCGGGACTAGCGGGAGCAGGTCGTCGCGATGAGCAGTTCTTC.

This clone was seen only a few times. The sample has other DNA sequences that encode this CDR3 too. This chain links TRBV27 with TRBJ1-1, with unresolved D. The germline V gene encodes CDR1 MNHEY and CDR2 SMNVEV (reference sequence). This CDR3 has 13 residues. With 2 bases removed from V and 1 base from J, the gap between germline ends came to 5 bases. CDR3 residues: CASSLGRNTEAFF. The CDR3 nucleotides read TGTGCCAGCAGTTTAGGCCGGAACACTGAAGCTTTCTTT.

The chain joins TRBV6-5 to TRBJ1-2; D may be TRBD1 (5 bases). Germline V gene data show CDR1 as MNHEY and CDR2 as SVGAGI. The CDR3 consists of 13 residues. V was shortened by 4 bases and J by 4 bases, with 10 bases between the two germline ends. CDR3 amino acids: CASSSQGSYGYTF. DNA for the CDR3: TGTGCCAGCAGTTCTCAGGGAAGCTATGGCTACACCTTC.

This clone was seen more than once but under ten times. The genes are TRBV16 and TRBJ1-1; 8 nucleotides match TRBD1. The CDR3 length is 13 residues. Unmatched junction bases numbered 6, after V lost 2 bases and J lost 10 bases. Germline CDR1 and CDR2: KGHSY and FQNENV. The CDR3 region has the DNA TGTGCCAGCAGCCAACGCAGGGGGCCGGGAGCTTTCTTT. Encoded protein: CASSQRRGPGAFF.

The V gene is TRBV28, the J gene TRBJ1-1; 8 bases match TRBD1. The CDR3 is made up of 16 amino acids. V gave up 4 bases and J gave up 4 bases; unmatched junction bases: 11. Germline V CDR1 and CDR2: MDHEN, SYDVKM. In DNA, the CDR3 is TGTGCCAGCAGTTCCCCCGGACAGGGCATTAGCACTGAAGCTTTCTTT. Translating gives CASSSPGQGISTEAFF.

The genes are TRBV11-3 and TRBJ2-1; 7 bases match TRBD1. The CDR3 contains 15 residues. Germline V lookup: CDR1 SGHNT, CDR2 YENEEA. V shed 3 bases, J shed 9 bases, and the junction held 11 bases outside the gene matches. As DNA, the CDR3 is TGTGCCAGCAGCTTTGCGACAGGGCCCGGAGTTGAGCAGTTCTTC. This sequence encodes CASSFATGPGVEQFF.